This entry lists 17 T cell receptor beta chains sequenced from one sample in a study of metastatic and nonmetastatic thyroid tumors. Using MiXCR, TCRdb re-called clones from the PCR reads. The sample lists about 15,000 clones, around a quarter seen once, with approximately 15% in the top ten. No treatment of any kind had been given to any patient before thyroid surgery. The specimen was adjacent normal tissue. The source is a female donor with papillary thyroid cancer or a benign thyroid nodule (not recorded which). Some clones in this sample may be carry-over from other donors' samples.

This clone was recorded a few times. This chain joins TRBV28 and TRBJ1-2, with 8 bases lining up with TRBD1. The V segment lost 5 bases and the J segment 6 bases; nucleotides outside the gene matches: 8. The CDR3 has 14 amino acids. The germline V gene encodes CDR1 MDHEN and CDR2 SYDVKM. CDR3 DNA: TGTGCCAGCAGTACACCGTGGACAGGGCATGGCTACACCTTC. It translates to CASSTPWTGHGYTF.

This clone was seen a few times. V usage is TRBV27 and J usage is TRBJ2-2, with TRBD1 matching over 8 bases. CDR3 length: 16 amino acids. Germline V gives CDR1 MNHEY, CDR2 SMNVEV (reference sequence). The junction had 7 bases not matched to a gene; V was cut back by 4 bases and J by 3 bases. The CDR3 region is CASSSRTGRYTGELFF. The CDR3 nucleotides read TGTGCCAGCAGTTCTCGGACAGGGAGGTACACCGGGGAGCTGTTTTTT.

Only a few counts were recorded for this clone. The V call is TRBV14, the J call TRBJ2-7; the D is unclear. Per the germline V gene, CDR1 is SGHDN and CDR2 is FVKESK. V was shortened by 4 bases and J by 0 bases, with 4 bases between the two germline ends. This CDR3 region has 12 residues. The CDR3 region has the DNA TGTGCCAGCAGCCGGAGCTCCTACGAGCAGTACTTC. It encodes CASSRSSYEQYF.

The chain uses TRBV20-1 and TRBJ2-7; D is unclear. The CDR3 length is 13 residues. V gave up 0 bases and J gave up 2 bases, with 8 bases separating them. CDR1 and CDR2 (germline): DFQATT, SNEGSKA (reference sequence). The CDR3 DNA is TGCAGTGCTAGAGAATCGGGTACCTACGAGCAGTACTTC. Its translation: CSARESGTYEQYF.

The V call is TRBV30, the J call TRBJ1-1; D remains ambiguous. The CDR3 covers 15 residues. Trimming removed 2 bases from V and 0 bases from J, with 13 bases in between. The germline V gene encodes CDR1 GTSNPN and CDR2 SVGIG (reference sequence). The CDR3 reads CAWSPGKTMNTEAFF. The CDR3, as DNA: TGTGCCTGGAGTCCGGGGAAGACGATGAACACTGAAGCTTTCTTT.

There are many counts of this clone. CDR3 in DNA: TGTGCCACCAGTGATTCAGTCTACAATGAGCAGTTCTTC. Translation: CATSDSVYNEQFF. This chain joins TRBV24-1 and TRBJ2-1, with D uncertain. Germline V gene sequence: CDR1 KGHDR, CDR2 SFDVKD. Trimming took 2 bases from V and 3 from J, leaving 4 bases between them. This CDR3 has 13 residues.

The chain couples TRBV5-1 to TRBJ1-4; a weak D match, TRBD1 (5 bases). The CDR3 loop spans 14 amino acids. Germline V gives CDR1 SGHRS, CDR2 YFSETQ. V lost 5 bases, J lost 5 bases, and 13 bases lay in between. The CDR3 DNA sequence: TGCGCCAGCAGAGCTGGACACGTGAATGAAAAACTGTTTTTT. It is translated as CASRAGHVNEKLFF.

This chain connects TRBV9 to TRBJ1-2, with D unresolved. The CDR3 is 13 amino acids. V lost 4 bases, J lost 4 bases, and 11 bases lay in between. Germline CDR1 and CDR2: SGDLS and YYNGEE. DNA for the CDR3: TGTGCCAGCAGCCCTGCGGACGGCTATGGCTACACCTTC. Its translation: CASSPADGYGYTF.

By its share, this clone is large. J is TRBJ1-5 and V is TRBV6-1, with 7 nucleotides matching TRBD1. There are 14 residues in the CDR3. The V segment lost 7 bases and the J segment 3 bases; nucleotides outside the gene matches: 6. In germline, CDR1 is MNHNS, CDR2 SASEGT. This CDR3 reads CASNRDSPNQPQHF. CDR3 in DNA: TGTGCCAGCAACAGGGACAGCCCCAATCAGCCCCAGCATTTT.

V usage is TRBV4-2 and J usage is TRBJ2-1, with D perhaps given as TRBD1 or TRBD2 (5 bases each). Germline V lookup: CDR1 LGHNA, CDR2 YNFKEQ. V dropped 0 bases and J dropped 13 bases, with 19 bases sitting between them. This CDR3 contains 15 residues. The CDR3 loop reads CASSQDTDRGEDQFF. The CDR3 DNA sequence: TGTGCCAGCAGCCAAGATACTGATCGGGGCGAAGATCAGTTCTTC.

The gene calls are TRBV12-3 or TRBV12-4 and TRBJ1-2; TRBD1 might be the D (6 bases). This CDR3 has 15 residues. Trimming removed 6 bases at V and 3 bases at J, with 17 bases between. The CDR3: CASSNLLRGYYGYTF. The CDR3 DNA sequence: TGTGCCAGCAGCAACCTACTCAGGGGTTACTATGGCTACACCTTC.

This clone was detected once. J is TRBJ2-7 and V is TRBV7-9; D call uncertain. CDR3 size: 13 residues. Trimming stripped 5 bases from V and 3 bases from J, with 11 bases between. CDR1 and CDR2 from the germline V gene are SEHNR and FQNEAQ (reference sequence). CDR3 coding DNA: TGTGCCAGCAGCGACCAGGAATTCTACGAGCAGTACTTC. Encoded protein: CASSDQEFYEQYF.

This clone has just a few counts. This sequence joins TRBV25-1 and TRBJ2-7; D call uncertain. The ends were cut back, 5 bases at V and 4 bases at J, with 6 bases in the middle. This CDR3 has 11 amino acids. Germline V gene lookup returns CDR1 MGHDK and CDR2 SYGVNS. CDR3 residues: CASSLGYEQYF. The CDR3 region has the DNA TGTGCCAGCAGTCTCGGATACGAGCAGTACTTC.

V and J are TRBV6-9 and TRBJ2-7; D tentatively fits TRBD1 or TRBD2 (5 bases each). This CDR3 is 11 amino acids long. Germline CDR1 MNHGY, CDR2 SVAAGI. The V gene lost 4 bases and the J gene lost 7 bases, with 8 bases spanning the gap. The CDR3 protein is CASSCEGEQYF. The DNA for the CDR3 is TGTGCCAGCAGTTGCGAGGGGGAGCAGTACTTC.

V is TRBV3-1 and J is TRBJ2-7; 7 positions match TRBD1. CDR1 is LGHDT, CDR2 YNNKEL, per germline (reference sequence). The CDR3 totals 17 residues. With 5 bases clipped from V and 3 bases from J, the junction kept 16 bases outside the gene matches. DNA for the CDR3: TGTGCCAGCAGCTCTCACTCTAGGGGGCAGCTTTTCTACGAGCAGTACTTC. Translation: CASSSHSRGQLFYEQYF.

By proportion, this clone is medium-sized. The chain carries TRBV25-1 and TRBJ2-3; 7 bases match TRBD1. The V and J ends lost 6 bases and 4 bases, in that order; junction bases with no gene match: 7. Germline loops: CDR1 MGHDK, CDR2 SYGVNS. The CDR3 is made up of 14 amino acids. CDR3: CASRGGGWADTQYF. CDR3 nucleotides: TGTGCCAGCAGAGGGGGCGGATGGGCAGATACGCAGTATTTT.

V gene TRBV15 combines with J gene TRBJ2-2; D is tentatively TRBD1 or TRBD2 (6 bases each). V shed 0 bases and J shed 6 bases, with 8 bases lying between them. Germline loops: CDR1 LNHNV, CDR2 YYDKDF (reference sequence). The CDR3 has 14 amino acids. The CDR3 region has the DNA TGTGCCACCAGCAGAGAAAGGGGGGCCGGGGAGCTGTTTTTT. This codes for CATSRERGAGELFF.